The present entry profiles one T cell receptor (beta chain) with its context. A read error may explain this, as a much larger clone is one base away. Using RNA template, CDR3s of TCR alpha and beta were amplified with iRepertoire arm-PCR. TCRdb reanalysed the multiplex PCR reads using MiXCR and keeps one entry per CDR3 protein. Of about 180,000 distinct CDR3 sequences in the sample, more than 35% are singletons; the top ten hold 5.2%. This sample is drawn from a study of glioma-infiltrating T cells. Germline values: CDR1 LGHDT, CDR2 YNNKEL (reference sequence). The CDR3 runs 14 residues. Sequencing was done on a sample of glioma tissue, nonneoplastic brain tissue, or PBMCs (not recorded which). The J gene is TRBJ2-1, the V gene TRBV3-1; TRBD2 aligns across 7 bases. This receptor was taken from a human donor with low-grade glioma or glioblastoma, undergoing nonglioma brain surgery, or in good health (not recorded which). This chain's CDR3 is CASGQGGRGGEQFF. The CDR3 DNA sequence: TGTGCCAGCGGCCAAGGCGGGAGAGGTGGGGAGCAGTTCTTC.